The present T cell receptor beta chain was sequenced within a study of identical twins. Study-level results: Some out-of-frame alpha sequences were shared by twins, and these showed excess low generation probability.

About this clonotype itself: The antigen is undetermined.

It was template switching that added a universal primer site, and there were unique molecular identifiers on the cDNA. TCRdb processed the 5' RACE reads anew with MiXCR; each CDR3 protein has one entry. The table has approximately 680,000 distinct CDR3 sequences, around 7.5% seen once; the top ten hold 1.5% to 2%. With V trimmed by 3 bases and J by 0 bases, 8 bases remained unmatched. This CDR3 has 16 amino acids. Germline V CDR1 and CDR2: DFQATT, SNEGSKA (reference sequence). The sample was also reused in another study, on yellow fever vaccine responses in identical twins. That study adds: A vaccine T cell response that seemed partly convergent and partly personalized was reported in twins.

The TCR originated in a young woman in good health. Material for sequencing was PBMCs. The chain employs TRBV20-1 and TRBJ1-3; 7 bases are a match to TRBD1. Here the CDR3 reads CSASLTGDRSGNTIYF. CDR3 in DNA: TGCAGTGCTAGCTTAACAGGGGATCGCTCTGGAAACACCATATATTTT.